These 21 T cell receptor beta chains were sequenced from one sample in a study of shared clonotypes between healthy human individuals. Naivety among CD8 cells was defined by CD45RO negativity and positive CCR7 selection, thereby excluding terminally differentiated effector memory CD45RA+ cells. Repertoires were generated with immunoSEQ multiplex PCR, while TCRdb's copy carries only in-frame clones and drops some. The sample records over 2,000,000 clones, 90% to 95% being singletons. Sequenced material: naive CD8+ T cells from PBMCs. The receptor set was obtained from a man aged 18 to 29 in good health. Some clones in this sample may be carry-over from other donors' samples.

CDR3 sequence (DNA): TGTGCCAGCAGACAGAACCCGGGACTAGCATATTACGAGCAGTACTTC. Amino acids: CASRQNPGLAYYEQYF. The chain recombines TRBV27 with TRBJ2-7, with 9 bases lining up with TRBD2. CDR3 length: 16 residues. CDR1 is MNHEY and CDR2 is SMNVEV in the germline V gene (reference sequence). Trimming took 6 bases from V and 4 from J; bases not matched to a gene: 13.

The rearrangement links TRBV10-3 to TRBJ2-7; 9 nucleotides line up with TRBD1. The CDR3 runs to 18 residues. V shed 2 bases, J shed 2 bases, and the junction held 13 bases outside the gene matches. Germline CDR1 and CDR2: ENHRY and SYGVKD. The CDR3 nucleotides read TGTGCCATCAGTGAGAATATACAGGGGGCTTCTAGCACCTACGAGCAGTACTTC. This sequence encodes CAISENIQGASSTYEQYF.

The CDR3 reads CASRPGLAGEAYEQYF. The CDR3 DNA reads TGTGCCAGTAGACCGGGACTAGCGGGAGAGGCCTACGAGCAGTACTTC. V is TRBV19 and J is TRBJ2-7; 14 bases are shared with TRBD2. The CDR3 has 16 residues. V lost 6 bases, J lost 2 bases, and 6 bases stayed unmatched. Germline-derived CDR1 and CDR2 are LNHDA and SQIVND (reference sequence).

V is TRBV10-3 and J is TRBJ2-3; 8 positions match TRBD2. This CDR3 has 15 residues. CDR1 ENHRY and CDR2 SYGVKD come from the germline V gene. V was pared by 5 bases and J by 2 bases, with 6 bases of the junction left unmatched. In DNA form, the CDR3 reads TGTGCCATCAGTACTAGCGGAGCACACACAGATACGCAGTATTTT. Translating it yields CAISTSGAHTDTQYF.

The V gene is TRBV2, the J gene TRBJ2-7, with 9 bases lining up with TRBD2. Germline values: CDR1 SNHLY, CDR2 FYNNEI. The J segment lost 5 bases and the V segment lost 2 bases, leaving 4 bases of the junction unmatched. The CDR3 covers 14 residues. The CDR3 spells CASSEWREGHEQYF. CDR3 DNA sequence: TGTGCCAGCAGTGAATGGCGGGAGGGCCACGAGCAGTACTTC.

Only one count was recorded for this clone. This chain connects TRBV28 to TRBJ2-2, with unresolved D. The CDR3 contains 14 residues. V dropped 7 bases and J dropped 2 bases, with 11 bases sitting between them. The germline V gene encodes CDR1 MDHEN and CDR2 SYDVKM. CDR3 coding DNA: TGTGCCAGCACCCGGACGCTTAACACCGGGGAGCTGTTTTTT. It yields the protein CASTRTLNTGELFF.

Notes on this clone: This specimen includes other DNA sequences encoding the same CDR3. The rearrangement uses TRBV19 and TRBJ1-1; D is uncertain. The CDR3 consists of 12 residues. Trimming removed 1 base at V and 6 bases at J, with 6 bases between. Looked up from germline, CDR1 is LNHDA and CDR2 is SQIVND (reference sequence). This CDR3 reads CASSIGQAEAFF. The CDR3 coding sequence is TGTGCCAGTAGTATAGGCCAGGCTGAAGCTTTCTTT.

Remarks on this clone: The same CDR3 also results from other DNA sequences found in this sample. The V gene is TRBV13, the J gene TRBJ2-3; D uncertain. The CDR3 has 13 residues. Between the trimmed V and J ends, which lost 0 bases and 5 bases, there was a span of 6 bases. The germline V gene has CDR1 PRHDT and CDR2 FYEKMQ (reference sequence). The CDR3 sequence: CASSLGRGDTQYF. The CDR3 DNA sequence: TGTGCCAGCAGCTTAGGACGCGGAGATACGCAGTATTTT.

The V gene is TRBV4-1, the J gene TRBJ2-5; the match to TRBD2 covers 8 bases. V shed 3 bases and J 2 bases; nucleotides not matched to a gene: 14. The CDR3 spans 18 residues. The germline V gene encodes CDR1 MGHRA and CDR2 YSYEKL. CDR3 protein: CASSQRAGDIRGQETQYF. The CDR3 DNA sequence: TGCGCCAGCAGCCAGCGAGCGGGAGATATAAGGGGGCAAGAGACCCAGTACTTC.

The rearrangement links TRBV7-9 to TRBJ2-3, with D maybe TRBD2 (6 bases). CDR3 length: 15 residues. Germline-derived CDR1 and CDR2 are SEHNR and FQNEAQ (reference sequence). Trimming cost V 8 bases and J 0 bases, with 15 bases left between them. This chain's CDR3 is CASERGITSTDTQYF. CDR3 nucleotides: TGTGCCAGCGAACGCGGGATTACTAGCACAGATACGCAGTATTTT.

This chain connects TRBV2 to TRBJ2-4; the D is unclear. CDR1 SNHLY and CDR2 FYNNEI come from the germline V gene. CDR3 length: 15 amino acids. Trimming removed 5 bases at V and 0 bases at J, with 11 bases between. For the CDR3, the DNA is TGTGCCAGCAGTCGGTCTGAAGCAGCCAAAAACATTCAGTACTTC. Amino acid sequence: CASSRSEAAKNIQYF.

The rearrangement joins TRBV27 to TRBJ2-1; D is unresolved. In germline, CDR1 is MNHEY, CDR2 SMNVEV (reference sequence). Trimming cost V 6 bases and J 6 bases, with 6 bases left between them. This CDR3 has 11 residues. The CDR3 bases are TGTGCCAGCAGGCACTTCAATGAGCAGTTCTTC. Amino acid sequence: CASRHFNEQFF.

The chain employs TRBV9 and TRBJ2-7, with 7 bases aligning to TRBD2. Germline assignment: CDR1 SGDLS and CDR2 YYNGEE. The length of the CDR3 is 14 residues. V shed 0 bases and J 3 bases; nucleotides not matched to a gene: 3. The CDR3 loop is CASSVVASGYEQYF. CDR3 nucleotide sequence: TGTGCCAGCAGCGTAGTCGCTAGCGGCTACGAGCAGTACTTC.

This rearrangement joins TRBV7-9 to TRBJ1-4; D is unresolved. The germline V and J ends were trimmed by 3 bases and 0 bases, with 2 bases remaining between them. Germline CDR1 SEHNR, CDR2 FQNEAQ (reference sequence). The CDR3 contains 13 residues. CDR3 DNA sequence: TGTGCCAGCAGCTTCGCAACTAATGAAAAACTGTTTTTT. It yields the protein CASSFATNEKLFF.

The gene calls are TRBV5-5 and TRBJ2-7; a weak D match, TRBD1 (6 bases). The CDR3 extends over 14 amino acids. Trimming took off 4 bases at V and 3 bases at J, with 14 bases between the two ends. Germline loops: CDR1 SGHKS, CDR2 YYEKEE (reference sequence). The CDR3 loop reads CASSGRTGFYEQYF. CDR3 nucleotides: TGTGCCAGCAGCGGGCGTACAGGGTTCTACGAGCAGTACTTC.

V gene TRBV11-2 combines with J gene TRBJ1-1; D remains unclear. CDR1 and CDR2 (germline): SGHAT, FQNNGV. The CDR3 runs to 11 residues. The germline V and J ends were trimmed by 5 bases and 7 bases, with 8 bases remaining between them. As DNA, the CDR3 is TGTGCCAGCAGCCCAGACGGTGAAGCTTTCTTT. Translation gives CASSPDGEAFF.

The V gene is TRBV7-9, the J gene TRBJ2-7; 9 bases line up with TRBD1. CDR1 and CDR2 (germline): SEHNR, FQNEAQ (reference sequence). Trimming at V came to 7 bases and at J to 9 bases, leaving 13 bases not matched to a gene. This CDR3 comprises 14 residues. Here the CDR3 reads CASTTGGEVNVQYF. DNA for the CDR3: TGTGCCAGCACCACAGGGGGCGAGGTAAACGTGCAGTACTTC.

This chain connects TRBV27 to TRBJ1-2; D might be TRBD1 (5 bases). Trimming left V 6 bases short and J 4 bases short, with 6 bases between. The length of the CDR3 is 11 residues. In germline, CDR1 is MNHEY, CDR2 SMNVEV (reference sequence). CDR3 DNA sequence: TGTGCCAGCAGGGGGGGCTATGGCTACACCTTC. It translates to CASRGGYGYTF.

J is TRBJ2-7 and V is TRBV27; TRBD1 matches 9 bases. V dropped 9 bases and J dropped 6; count of bases not matched to a gene: 9. Germline V gives CDR1 MNHEY, CDR2 SMNVEV (reference sequence). The CDR3 runs 13 residues. Here the CDR3 DNA reads TGTGCCAGTGGGAGGGACAGGGCGGGCGAGCAGTACTTC. It specifies CASGRDRAGEQYF.

The chain links TRBV9 to TRBJ2-3; 8 nucleotides match TRBD1. The junction had 9 bases not matched to a gene; V was cut back by 2 bases and J by 4 bases. The CDR3 has 16 amino acids. Germline CDR1 is SGDLS and CDR2 is YYNGEE. This CDR3 is CASSVTGEHASDTQYF. In DNA, the CDR3 is TGTGCCAGCAGCGTGACAGGGGAGCACGCGTCAGATACGCAGTATTTT.

V usage is TRBV6-1 and J usage is TRBJ2-7; D is unclear. Trimming shortened V by 4 bases and J by 2 bases, and 9 bases separated the two germline ends. The CDR3 consists of 13 residues. Germline CDR1 and CDR2: MNHNS and SASEGT. CDR3 sequence reads: CASSAILAYEQYF. The CDR3 DNA reads TGTGCCAGCAGTGCCATCTTAGCCTACGAGCAGTACTTC.